This TCR beta chain was captured by sequencing in a study of T cell repertoires in cytomegalovirus infection. On the study more broadly: Researchers turned to recently identified HLA-C-restricted CMV epitopes as well as well-studied HLA-B-restricted ones.

Germline assignment: CDR1 MNHNY and CDR2 SVGAGI (reference sequence). V lost 7 bases and J lost 6, with 33 bases in between. The CDR3 has 20 residues. Concerning this clonotype itself: Its target is not known.

Notes on the study in general: Dominating the ex vivo response were TCR beta clonotypes that were CMV-specific and HLA-C-restricted. Public TCR beta family frequency separated CMV-and-HLA carriers, including in an independent cohort.

TCRdb used MiXCR to reprocess the reads, holding one entry per CDR3 protein. The sample has about 920,000 distinct CDR3 sequences; approximately 32% are singletons. The sequencing here drew on cultured CD8+ T cells from PBMCs, taken from culture after CMV antigen stimulation. The V gene is TRBV6-6, the J gene TRBJ2-2; either TRBD1 or TRBD2 may supply D (5 bases each). The TCR originated in a human donor in good health (CMV status not recorded). Some clones in this sample may be carry-over from other donors' samples. The CDR3 bases are TGTGCCAGCATCCCTCGGGGCAGCCCAACCGCGCTCGGGTTAGCCGGGGAGCTGTTTTTT. Amino acids: CASIPRGSPTALGLAGELFF.